The 11 T cell receptor beta chains below all came from one sample that was sequenced in a study of post-analysis software for immune sequencing data. Overall study findings and caveats: Controls had lower frequencies than patients of roughly five TRBV segments, which included TRBV5-6, TRBV5-1 and TRBV20-1.

Antigens of these TCRs are unknown. Unique molecular identifiers had been added to the TCR beta cDNA libraries. Each CDR3 protein gets one entry after TCRdb re-called the PCR reads with MiXCR. The sample comprises some 500,000 distinct CDR3 sequences, around 40% of which are singletons, and around 10% rests with the top ten. The specimen was blood. The source of these receptors is a girl aged 10 to 17 with multiple sclerosis.

This clonotype was counted between two and nine times. This sequence joins TRBV20-1 and TRBJ2-1, with a tentative D call TRBD2 (5 bases). Germline assignment: CDR1 DFQATT and CDR2 SNEGSKA (reference sequence). V lost 0 bases to trimming and J lost 3 bases, with 9 bases between them. The CDR3 loop spans 14 amino acids. Here the CDR3 DNA reads TGCAGTGCTAGAGATCGAGACTACTACAATGAGCAGTTCTTC. It specifies CSARDRDYYNEQFF.

As regards this clonotype: This clone may be a read error of a much larger clone one base away. The chain links TRBV12-3 or TRBV12-4 to TRBJ2-3; TRBD1 is a possible D gene (5 bases). This CDR3 is 16 amino acids long. In DNA, the CDR3 is TGTGCCAGCAGTTTCGACTCTCAGGGAAGCACAGATGCGCAGTATTTT. Amino acids: CASSFDSQGSTDAQYF.

Turning to this clonotype: A junction boundary mismatches the germline segment, possibly from a read error. This chain links TRBV7-7 with TRBJ2-7, with 7 bases matching TRBD1. The J call could be wrong; TRBJ2-5 is a better fit for the DNA end. The CDR3 is 17 residues long. Germline lookup yields CDR1 SSHAT and CDR2 FNYEAQ (reference sequence). The CDR3: CASSLNSGQVSGETQYF. DNA for the CDR3: TGTGCTAGCAGCTTAAACTCTGGACAGGTCTCGGGGGAGACCCAGTACTTC.

The CDR3 reads CATQRSHGYTF. CDR3 DNA sequence: TGTGCCACCCAAAGATCCCACGGCTACACCTTC. The V gene is TRBV6-5, the J gene TRBJ1-2; D unclear. Deletions cut 10 bases from V and 8 bases from J, with 14 bases between. This CDR3 contains 11 residues. The germline V gene has CDR1 MNHEY and CDR2 SVGAGI.

The chain uses TRBV28 and TRBJ2-1, with 9 bases identical to TRBD1. The end of the DNA fits TRBJ2-7 better, so the J call may be wrong. Germline lookup yields CDR1 MDHEN and CDR2 SYDVKM. This CDR3 has 15 residues. CDR3 loop: CASSLSGQGRNEQYF. The CDR3 nucleotides read TGTGCCAGCAGCCTGTCCGGACAGGGGCGAAATGAGCAGTACTTC.

This clonotype was observed a few times. Germline is not matched at one junction end, which may reflect a read error. Here the CDR3 DNA reads TGCAGCGTTCAGGGACTAGCGGGAGGAACCTACAAGCAGTACTTC. It codes for CSVQGLAGGTYKQYF. The V call is TRBV29-1, the J call TRBJ2-7; TRBD2 aligns across 15 bases. CDR3 length: 15 residues. Germline loops: CDR1 SQVTM, CDR2 ANQGSEA.

This rearrangement joins TRBV28 to TRBJ2-1, with D possibly TRBD1 on 5 matching bases. The CDR3 consists of 13 residues. Germline-derived CDR1 and CDR2 are MDHEN and SYDVKM. V was pared by 8 bases and J by 5 bases, with 13 bases between. CDR3 region: CASGRQLDNEQFF. The CDR3 bases are TGTGCCAGCGGGCGACAGCTTGACAATGAGCAGTTCTTC.

The gene calls are TRBV6-6 and TRBJ2-2; D call uncertain. This CDR3 spans 14 amino acids. Trimming removed 7 bases from V and 4 bases from J, with 13 bases in between. CDR1 and CDR2 (germline): MNHNY, SVGAGI (reference sequence). CDR3 sequence: CASTWQEATGELFF. The CDR3, as DNA: TGTGCCAGCACCTGGCAGGAAGCCACCGGGGAGCTGTTTTTT.

A few counts support this clonotype. This sequence joins TRBV14 and TRBJ2-1, with D perhaps TRBD1 (5 bases). Trimming removed 4 bases from V and 5 bases from J, with 15 bases in between. Looked up from germline, CDR1 is SGHDN and CDR2 is FVKESK. The CDR3 runs 15 residues. In DNA, the CDR3 is TGTGCCAGCAGCCCAACTCGTGGGGCTAACAATGAGCAGTTCTTC. Translation gives CASSPTRGANNEQFF.

This clonotype was detected a few times. The chain employs TRBV5-1 and TRBJ1-1, with TRBD1 matching over 7 bases. CDR3 length equals 14 residues. Trimming at V came to 4 bases and at J to 4 bases, leaving 7 bases not matched to a gene. From germline, CDR1 is SGHRS and CDR2 YFSETQ. The CDR3 reads CASSKGQSATEAFF. In DNA, the CDR3 is TGCGCCAGCAGCAAGGGACAGTCCGCCACTGAAGCTTTCTTT.

V and J are TRBV28 and TRBJ2-7, with 7 positions matching TRBD2. This CDR3 is built from 16 residues. V dropped 2 bases and J dropped 3; count of bases not matched to a gene: 10. From germline, CDR1 is MDHEN and CDR2 SYDVKM. DNA for the CDR3: TGTGCCAGCAGTTTACGTCTAGCGGTATGGGACTACGAGCAGTACTTC. It encodes CASSLRLAVWDYEQYF. Full variable domain (rest looked up from reference TRBV28 and TRBJ2-7): DVKVTQSSRYLVKRTGEKVFLECVQDMDHENMFWYRQDPGLGLRLIYFSYDVKMKEKGDIPEGYSVSREKKERFSLILESASTNQTSMYLCASSLRLAVWDYEQYFGPGTRLTVT.